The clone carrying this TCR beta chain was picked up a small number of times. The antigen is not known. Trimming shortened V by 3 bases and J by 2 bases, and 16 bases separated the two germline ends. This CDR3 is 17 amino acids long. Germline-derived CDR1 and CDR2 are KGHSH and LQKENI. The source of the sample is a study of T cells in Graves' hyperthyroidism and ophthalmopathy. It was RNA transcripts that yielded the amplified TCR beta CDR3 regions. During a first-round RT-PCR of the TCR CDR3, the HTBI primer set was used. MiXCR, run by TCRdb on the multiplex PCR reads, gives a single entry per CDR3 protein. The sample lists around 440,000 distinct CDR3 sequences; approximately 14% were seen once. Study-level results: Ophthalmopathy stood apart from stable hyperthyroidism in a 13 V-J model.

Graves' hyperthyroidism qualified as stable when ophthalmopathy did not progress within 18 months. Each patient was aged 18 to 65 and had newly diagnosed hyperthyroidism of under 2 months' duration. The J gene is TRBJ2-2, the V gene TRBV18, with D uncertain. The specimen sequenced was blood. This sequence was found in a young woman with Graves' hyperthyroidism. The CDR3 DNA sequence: TGTGCCAGCTCACCGGCCAATAACCTCAGAAACACCGGGGAGCTGTTTTTT. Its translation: CASSPANNLRNTGELFF. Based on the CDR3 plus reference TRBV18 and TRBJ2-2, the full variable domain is NAGVMQNPRHLVRRRGQEARLRCSPMKGHSHVYWYRQLPEEGLKFMVYLQKENIIDESGMPKERFSAEFPKEGPSILRIQQVVRGDSAAYFCASSPANNLRNTGELFFGEGSRLTVL.